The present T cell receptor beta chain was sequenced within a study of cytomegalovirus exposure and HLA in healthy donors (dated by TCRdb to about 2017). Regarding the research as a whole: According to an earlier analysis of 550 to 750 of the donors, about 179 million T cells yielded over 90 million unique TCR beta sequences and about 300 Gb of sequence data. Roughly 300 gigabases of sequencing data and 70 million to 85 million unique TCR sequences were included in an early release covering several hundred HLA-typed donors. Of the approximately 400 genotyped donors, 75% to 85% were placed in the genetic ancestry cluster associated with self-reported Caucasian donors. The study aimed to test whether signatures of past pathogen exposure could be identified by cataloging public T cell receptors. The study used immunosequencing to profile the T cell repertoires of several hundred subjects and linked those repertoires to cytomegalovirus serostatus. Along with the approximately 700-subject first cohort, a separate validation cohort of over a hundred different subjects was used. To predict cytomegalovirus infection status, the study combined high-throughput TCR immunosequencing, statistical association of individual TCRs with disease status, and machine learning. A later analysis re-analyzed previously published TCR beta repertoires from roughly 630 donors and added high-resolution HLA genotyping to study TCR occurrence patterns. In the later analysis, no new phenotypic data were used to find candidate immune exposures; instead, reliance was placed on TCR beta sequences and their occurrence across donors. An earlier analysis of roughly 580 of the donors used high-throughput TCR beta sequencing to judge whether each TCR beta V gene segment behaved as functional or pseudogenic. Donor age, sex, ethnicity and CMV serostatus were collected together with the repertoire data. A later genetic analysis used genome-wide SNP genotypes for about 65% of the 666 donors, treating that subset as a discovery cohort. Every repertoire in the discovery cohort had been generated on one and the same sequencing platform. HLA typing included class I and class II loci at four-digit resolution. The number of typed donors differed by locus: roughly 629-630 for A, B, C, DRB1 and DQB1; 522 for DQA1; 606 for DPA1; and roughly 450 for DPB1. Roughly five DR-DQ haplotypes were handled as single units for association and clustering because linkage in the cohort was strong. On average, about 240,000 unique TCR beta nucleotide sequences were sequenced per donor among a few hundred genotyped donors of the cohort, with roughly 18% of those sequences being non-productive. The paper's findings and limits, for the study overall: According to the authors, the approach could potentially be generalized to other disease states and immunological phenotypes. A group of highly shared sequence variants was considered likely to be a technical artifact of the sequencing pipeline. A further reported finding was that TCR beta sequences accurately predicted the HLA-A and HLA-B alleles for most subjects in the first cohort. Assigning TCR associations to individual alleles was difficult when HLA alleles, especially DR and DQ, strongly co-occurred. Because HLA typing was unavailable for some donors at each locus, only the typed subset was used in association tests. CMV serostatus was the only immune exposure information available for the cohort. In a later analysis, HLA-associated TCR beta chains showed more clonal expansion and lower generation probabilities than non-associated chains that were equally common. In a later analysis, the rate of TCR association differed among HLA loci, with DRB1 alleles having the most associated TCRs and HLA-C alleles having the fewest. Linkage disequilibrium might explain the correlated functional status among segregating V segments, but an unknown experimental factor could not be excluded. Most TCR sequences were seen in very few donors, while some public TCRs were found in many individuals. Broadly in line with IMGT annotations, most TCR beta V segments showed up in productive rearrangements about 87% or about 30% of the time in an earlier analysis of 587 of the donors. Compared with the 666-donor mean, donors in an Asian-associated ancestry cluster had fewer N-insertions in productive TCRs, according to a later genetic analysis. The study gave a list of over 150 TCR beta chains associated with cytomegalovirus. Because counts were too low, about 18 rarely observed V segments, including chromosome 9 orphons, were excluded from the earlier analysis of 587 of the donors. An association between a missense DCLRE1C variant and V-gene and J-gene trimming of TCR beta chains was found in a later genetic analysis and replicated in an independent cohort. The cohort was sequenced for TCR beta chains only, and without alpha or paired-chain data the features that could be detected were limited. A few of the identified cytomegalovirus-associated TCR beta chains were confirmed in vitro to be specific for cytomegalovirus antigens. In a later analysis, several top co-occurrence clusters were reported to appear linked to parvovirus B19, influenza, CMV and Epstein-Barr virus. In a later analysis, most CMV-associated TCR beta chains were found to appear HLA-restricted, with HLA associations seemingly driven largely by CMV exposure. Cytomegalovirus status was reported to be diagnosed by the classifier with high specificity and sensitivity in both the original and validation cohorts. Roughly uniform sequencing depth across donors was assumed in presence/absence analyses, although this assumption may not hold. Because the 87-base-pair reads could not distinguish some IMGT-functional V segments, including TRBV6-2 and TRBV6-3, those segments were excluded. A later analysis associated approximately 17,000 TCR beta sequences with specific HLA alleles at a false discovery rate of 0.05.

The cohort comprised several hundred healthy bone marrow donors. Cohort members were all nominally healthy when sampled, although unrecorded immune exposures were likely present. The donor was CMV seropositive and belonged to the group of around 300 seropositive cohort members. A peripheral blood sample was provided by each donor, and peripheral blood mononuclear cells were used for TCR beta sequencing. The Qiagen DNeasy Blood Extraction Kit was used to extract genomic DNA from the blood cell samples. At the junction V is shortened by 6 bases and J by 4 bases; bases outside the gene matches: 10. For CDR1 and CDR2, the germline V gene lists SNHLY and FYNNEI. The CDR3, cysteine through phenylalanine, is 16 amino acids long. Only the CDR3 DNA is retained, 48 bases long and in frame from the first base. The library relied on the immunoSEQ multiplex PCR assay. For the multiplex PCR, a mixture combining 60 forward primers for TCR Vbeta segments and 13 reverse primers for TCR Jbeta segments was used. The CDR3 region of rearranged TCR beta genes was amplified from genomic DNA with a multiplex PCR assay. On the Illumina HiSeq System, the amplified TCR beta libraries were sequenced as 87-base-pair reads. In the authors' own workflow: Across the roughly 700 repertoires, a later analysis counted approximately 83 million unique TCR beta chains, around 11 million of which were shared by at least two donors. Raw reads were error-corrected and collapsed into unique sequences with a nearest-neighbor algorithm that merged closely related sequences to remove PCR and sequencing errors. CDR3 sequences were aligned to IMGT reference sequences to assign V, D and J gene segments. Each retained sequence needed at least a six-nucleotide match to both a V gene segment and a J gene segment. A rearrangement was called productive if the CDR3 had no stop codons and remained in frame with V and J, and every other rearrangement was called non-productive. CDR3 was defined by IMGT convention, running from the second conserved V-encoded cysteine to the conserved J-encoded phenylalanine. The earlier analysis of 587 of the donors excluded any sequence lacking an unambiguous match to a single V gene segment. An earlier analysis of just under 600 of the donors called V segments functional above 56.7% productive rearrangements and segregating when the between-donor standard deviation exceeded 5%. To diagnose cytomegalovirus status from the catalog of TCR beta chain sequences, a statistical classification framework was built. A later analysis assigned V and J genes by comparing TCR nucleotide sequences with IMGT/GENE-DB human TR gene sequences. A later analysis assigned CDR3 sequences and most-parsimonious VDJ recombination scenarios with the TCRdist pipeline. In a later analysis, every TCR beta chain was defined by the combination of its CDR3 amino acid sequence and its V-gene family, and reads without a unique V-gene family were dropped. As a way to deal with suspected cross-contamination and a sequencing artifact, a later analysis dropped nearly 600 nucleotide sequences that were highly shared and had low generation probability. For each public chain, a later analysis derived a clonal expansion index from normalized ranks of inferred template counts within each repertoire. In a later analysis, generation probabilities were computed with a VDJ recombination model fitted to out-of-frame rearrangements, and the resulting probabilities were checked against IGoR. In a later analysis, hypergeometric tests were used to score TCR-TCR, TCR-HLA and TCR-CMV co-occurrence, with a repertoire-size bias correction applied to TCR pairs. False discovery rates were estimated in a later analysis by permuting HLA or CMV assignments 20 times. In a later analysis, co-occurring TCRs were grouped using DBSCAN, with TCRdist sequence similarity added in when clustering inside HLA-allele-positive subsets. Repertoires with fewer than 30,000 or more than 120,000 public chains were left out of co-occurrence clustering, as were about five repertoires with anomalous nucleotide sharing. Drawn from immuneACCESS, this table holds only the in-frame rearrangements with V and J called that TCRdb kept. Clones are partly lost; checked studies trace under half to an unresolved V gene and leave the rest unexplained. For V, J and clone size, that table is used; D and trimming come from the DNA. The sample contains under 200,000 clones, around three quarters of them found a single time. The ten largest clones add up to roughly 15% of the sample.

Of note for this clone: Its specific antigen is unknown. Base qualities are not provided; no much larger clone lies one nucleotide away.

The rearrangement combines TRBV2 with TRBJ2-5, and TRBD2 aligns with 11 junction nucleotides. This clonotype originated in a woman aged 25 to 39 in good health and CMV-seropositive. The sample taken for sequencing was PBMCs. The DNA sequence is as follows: TGTGCCAGCAGAAAACGGACTAGCGGGCGATTAGAGACCCAGTACTTC. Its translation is CASRKRTSGRLETQYF.